Listed here is a single T cell receptor (beta chain). CDR1 is MDHEN and CDR2 is SYDVKM in the germline V gene. The germline V and J ends were trimmed by 2 bases and 3 bases, with 15 bases remaining between them. The CDR3 spans 16 residues. The data stem from a study of cytomegalovirus exposure and HLA in healthy donors. The primer mix had 60 Vbeta and 13 Jbeta primers. The assay was immunoSEQ multiplex PCR, and TCRdb's table has in-frame clones only and misses some. The repertoire holds approximately 200,000 clones, with almost 80% as singletons. The sequenced sample was PBMCs. V usage is TRBV28 and J usage is TRBJ2-3; maybe TRBD2 (6 bases). This TCR was recovered from a woman aged 18-29 years in good health and CMV-seronegative. The chain's CDR3 is CASSLGGASATDTQYF. In nucleotides, the CDR3 is TGTGCCAGCAGTTTAGGTGGGGCTAGCGCTACAGATACGCAGTATTTT.